The rows below give T cell receptor beta chains drawn from one sample of a study of OX40 agonist ivuxolimab in advanced cancers. Sequencing was performed with immunoSEQ multiplex PCR; in TCRdb, only in-frame clones are kept and a portion is missing. Found here are 70,000 or so clones, approximately 78% of them singletons; the top ten hold around 0.96%. Source: CD4+ or CD8+ T cells sorted from blood, taken in a trial of the OX40 agonist ivuxolimab. These receptor sequences come from an adult with an advanced solid tumor such as melanoma, head and neck, liver or kidney cancer. The CDR3 runs from the conserved cysteine through the conserved F or W. Each record gives: V gene, J gene, CDR3 protein.

V gene: TRBV28; J gene: TRBJ1-2; CDR3 protein: CASSLWGVGGYTF
V gene: TRBV6-5; J gene: TRBJ1-1; CDR3 protein: CASRPTQGVITEAFF
V gene: TRBV6-1; J gene: TRBJ1-6; CDR3 protein: CASGRYRGDSPLHF
V gene: TRBV6-5; J gene: TRBJ2-7; CDR3 protein: CASRAGPSYEQYF
V gene: TRBV5-1; J gene: TRBJ1-1; CDR3 protein: CASSFTGVGYTEAFF
V gene: TRBV30; J gene: TRBJ2-2; CDR3 protein: CAWSHSPGPTGGRGAVF
V gene: TRBV6-6; J gene: TRBJ1-2; CDR3 protein: CASSYDVSGYTF
V gene: TRBV6-6; J gene: TRBJ2-3; CDR3 protein: CASMWGPSTDTQYF
V gene: TRBV5-1; J gene: TRBJ1-6; CDR3 protein: CASSSSAGARSPLHF
V gene: TRBV18; J gene: TRBJ2-3; CDR3 protein: CASSPPGQGPDTQYF
V gene: TRBV28; J gene: TRBJ1-2; CDR3 protein: CASSLLQVSNYGYTF
V gene: TRBV5-1; J gene: TRBJ2-1; CDR3 protein: CASSYDGTSSYNEQFF
V gene: TRBV7-2; J gene: TRBJ1-5; CDR3 protein: CASSSVGQPQHF
V gene: TRBV10-1; J gene: TRBJ1-2; CDR3 protein: CASSGTENYGYTF
V gene: TRBV11-2; J gene: TRBJ1-2; CDR3 protein: CASSTKGEGYYGYTF
V gene: TRBV6-5; J gene: TRBJ1-1; CDR3 protein: CAIGGRTEAFF
V gene: TRBV27; J gene: TRBJ1-6; CDR3 protein: CASSPLAGHSYNSPLHF
V gene: TRBV28; J gene: TRBJ1-2; CDR3 protein: CASRTLSRGQLNYGYTF
V gene: TRBV7-2; J gene: TRBJ2-4; CDR3 protein: CASSLGGSGDGNIQYF
V gene: TRBV28; J gene: TRBJ2-7; CDR3 protein: CASSLPEGAKYEQYF
V gene: TRBV7-6; J gene: TRBJ2-5; CDR3 protein: CASSFGSGLGETQYF
V gene: TRBV4-1; J gene: TRBJ2-5; CDR3 protein: CASSRGLETQYF
V gene: TRBV10-3; J gene: TRBJ1-5; CDR3 protein: CAISVQGADQPQHF
V gene: TRBV29-1; J gene: TRBJ2-2; CDR3 protein: CSGGGQGGTGELFF
V gene: TRBV6-1; J gene: TRBJ1-5; CDR3 protein: CASSAWVTRQGSNQPQHF
V gene: TRBV6-6; J gene: TRBJ2-1; CDR3 protein: CASSYRTGRNEQFF
V gene: TRBV18; J gene: TRBJ1-1; CDR3 protein: CASSPIGGQNTEAFF
V gene: TRBV7-2; J gene: TRBJ2-3; CDR3 protein: CASSLFGSATDTQYF
V gene: TRBV27; J gene: TRBJ2-1; CDR3 protein: CASSWRGDEQFF
V gene: TRBV6-1; J gene: TRBJ2-7; CDR3 protein: CASSEAPGPYEQYF
V gene: TRBV18; J gene: TRBJ1-5; CDR3 protein: CASSPSRGGAKPQHF
V gene: TRBV10-3; J gene: TRBJ1-1; CDR3 protein: CAISEVGGGKAFF